A single sample gave rise to the 4 T cell receptor beta chains below, sequenced in a study of blood T cells in healthy people across ages. Together with a sample-barcoded 5' primer, a J-beta primer mix was included in a second PCR lasting 7 to 11 cycles. MiXCR, applied by TCRdb to the 5' RACE reads, yields one record per CDR3 protein. The data hold 850,000 to 1,300,000 distinct CDR3 sequences, with 35% to 50% observed a single time. The sample comprised blood. Every receptor here comes from a woman between 55 and 75 years old in good health.

Notes on this clonotype: Germline is not matched at one junction end, which may reflect a read error. V and J are TRBV20-1 and TRBJ2-4, with D hard to call. The DNA end lines up better with TRBJ2-7; the J call may be wrong. The CDR3 covers 12 residues. Germline CDR1 reads DFQATT; CDR2 reads SNEGSKA (reference sequence). CDR3 protein: CGARLNTYEQYF. The CDR3 DNA reads TGCGGTGCTAGACTTAATACTTACGAGCAGTACTTC.

The chain links TRBV27 to TRBJ2-1; possible D gene TRBD2, 6 bases. The germline V and J ends were trimmed by 7 bases and 5 bases, with 27 bases remaining between them. CDR3 length equals 18 residues. Germline CDR1 reads MNHEY; CDR2 reads SMNVEV (reference sequence). CDR3 DNA: TGTGCCAGCACTCGATTGACGTCGGGGCGGGGCGGGAACAATGAGCAGTTCTTC. As protein: CASTRLTSGRGGNNEQFF.

The V and J genes are TRBV12-3 or TRBV12-4 and TRBJ1-2; 8 bases map to TRBD1. The CDR3 is 15 residues long. The V gene end was trimmed by 6 bases and the J gene end by 4 bases; junction bases not matched to a gene: 10. CDR3 region: CASSPPGTGSYGYTF. The CDR3 DNA reads as TGTGCCAGCAGCCCCCCCGGGACAGGAAGCTATGGCTACACCTTC.

The chain combines TRBV25-1 with TRBJ1-5; TRBD1 might be the D (5 bases). Trimming took off 1 base at V and 5 bases at J, with 6 bases between the two ends. This CDR3 contains 13 residues. The V gene's germline CDR1 is MGHDK and CDR2 SYGVNS. CDR3 DNA: TGTGCCAGCAGTGAATGGGGGGATCAGCCCCAGCATTTT. As protein: CASSEWGDQPQHF.